The rows below give T cell receptor beta chains drawn from one sample of a study of shared clonotypes between healthy human individuals. Assay used: immunoSEQ multiplex PCR; TCRdb lists only in-frame clones, some missing. The data hold around 2.1 million clones, with around 95% observed a single time. The sample consisted of naive CD4+ T cells sorted from blood. These receptors came from a man in his late teens or twenties in good health. Both conserved end residues are trimmed from each CDR3.

TRBJ2-2	16	TRBV18	ASSLVPLVAENTGELF
TRBJ1-5	13	TRBV7-2	ASSRGRSNNQPQH
TRBJ2-7	13	TRBV5-1	ASSLAGDRAYEQY
TRBJ1-4	9	TRBV19	ASKISEKLF
TRBJ2-3	13	TRBV10-3	AIRGGGRGTDTQY
TRBJ2-3	11	TRBV7-3	ASSRASTDTQY
TRBJ1-1	12	TRBV6-1	ASSEPGQGSEAF
TRBJ1-2	16	TRBV5-8	ASSLLLKTGKEIGGYT
TRBJ2-1	12	TRBV5-4	ASSFQGSYNEQF
TRBJ1-5	11	TRBV18	ASSPGAEQPQH
TRBJ2-2	14	TRBV5-1	ASSFLASEGTGELF
TRBJ2-7	12	TRBV9	ASSVANHGYEQY
TRBJ2-6	13	TRBV7-9	ASSLAGAGANVLT
TRBJ2-7	11	TRBV2	ASSGDDGYEQY
TRBJ2-3	13	TRBV27	ASSSKGLSTDTQY
TRBJ2-2	14	TRBV7-2	ASTLVSGQATGELF
TRBJ1-1	14	TRBV18	ASSPYDSRLNTEAF
TRBJ2-3	14	TRBV6-6	ASSYPIAASTDTQY
TRBJ2-7	15	TRBV4-1	ASSPTAGAPKSYEQY
TRBJ2-1	13	TRBV5-1	ASSLGAGEHNEQF
TRBJ2-5	12	TRBV11-2	ATSTDPYQGTQY
TRBJ1-2	12	TRBV12-5	ASGFSGWDYGYT
TRBJ1-4	12	TRBV7-9	ASSLGGVNEKLF
TRBJ2-7	14	TRBV7-2	ASSLDTAVFSYEQY
TRBJ2-7	13	TRBV18	ASSPQGGQRYEQY
TRBJ2-3	12	TRBV30	AWNQRDAQDTQY
TRBJ1-3	14	TRBV4-1	ASSPSRGRPGNTIY
TRBJ2-4	12	TRBV6-5	ASTPQGTKNIQY
TRBJ1-2	13	TRBV6-5	ASSYSTGVIYGYT
TRBJ2-7	11	TRBV18	ASSTWDYGEQY
TRBJ1-2	11	TRBV19	ASSIQMNYGYT
TRBJ1-1	12	TRBV2	ASSEVGTNTEAF
TRBJ1-5	13	TRBV6-5	ASSYRHTGNQPQH
TRBJ2-7	11	TRBV10-2	ASSERHTYEQY
TRBJ2-5	13	TRBV30	AWSLLQRGGGTQY
TRBJ2-7	11	TRBV1	TSSQGLGGEQY
TRBJ1-5	12	TRBV19	ASVGGAGNQPQH